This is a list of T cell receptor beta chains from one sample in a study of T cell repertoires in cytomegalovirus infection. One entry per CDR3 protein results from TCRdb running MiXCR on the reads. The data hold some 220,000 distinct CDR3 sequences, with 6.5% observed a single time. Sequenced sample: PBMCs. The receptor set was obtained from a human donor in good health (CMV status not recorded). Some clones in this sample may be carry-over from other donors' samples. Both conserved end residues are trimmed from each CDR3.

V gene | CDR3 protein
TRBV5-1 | ASSLLGAISYGYT
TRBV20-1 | SARDYRYNEQF
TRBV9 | ASSGVINSGANVLT
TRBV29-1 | SVFTGGRATGELF
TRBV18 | ASSPVGQTIRLDEQF
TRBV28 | ASSRGGYGYT
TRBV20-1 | SARDRLSNYGYT
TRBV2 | ASRDRHMGETQY
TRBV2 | ASSRASQGAGLAVAKNIQY
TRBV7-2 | ASSPSPRNTEAF
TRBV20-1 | SARDADRGGEKLF
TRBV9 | ASSVGGTSDTEAF
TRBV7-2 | ASSRFAGESTDTQY
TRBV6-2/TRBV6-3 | ASSYPGGSGANVLT
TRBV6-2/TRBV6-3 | ASGRGRFTDTQY
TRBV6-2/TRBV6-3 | ASRDPRGLNTEAF
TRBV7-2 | ASSSGTSSGAQH
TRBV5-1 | ASSLEAGVGYT
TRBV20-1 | SASPGTSSTDTQY
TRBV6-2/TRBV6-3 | ASSRNIRTGRIAGEQY
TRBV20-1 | SARDGLKEF
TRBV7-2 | ASSKSRDSYEQY
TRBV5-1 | ASSLGQSSSYNEQF
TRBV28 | ASSLTGPGNYGYT
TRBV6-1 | ASSVGQSSNQPQH
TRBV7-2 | ASSFDRETQY
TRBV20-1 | SAAQNEQY
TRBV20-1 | SAGGGDRLLSSYEQY
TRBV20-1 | SARVDSERSYNEQF
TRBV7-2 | ASSRSGPGGDTQY
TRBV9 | ASSVDSRTDTQY
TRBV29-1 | SVQKRSGQWGNTEAF
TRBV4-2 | ASSQDQGRLN
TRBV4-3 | ASSQENGENYGYT
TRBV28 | ASSSGGTRTDSPLH
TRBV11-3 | ASSFAPQETQY
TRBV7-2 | ASSLLGQGVNNSPLH
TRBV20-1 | SVTSQPSYEQY
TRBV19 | ASSSSGTGVMGTEAF
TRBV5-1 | ASSLAGAGETQY
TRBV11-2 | ASSRTGFPTDTQY
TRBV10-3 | AISDGQSDTQY
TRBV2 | ASRADRGGETQY
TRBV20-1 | SAREPNTEAF
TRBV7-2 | ASSSLDGSSYNEQF
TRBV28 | ASTPGGGHNEQF
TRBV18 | ASSPLSKGLEQF
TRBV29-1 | SVGQTGFMAQETQY
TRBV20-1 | SACITGTSYEQY
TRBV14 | ASSIGTTIGTEAF
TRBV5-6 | ASSSMTSYEQY
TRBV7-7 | ASSSTGHSQPQH
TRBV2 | ATSALGYGELF
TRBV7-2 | ASSSLGASYEQY
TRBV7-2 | ASSLFGEQF
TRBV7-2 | ASSFLGDNEQF
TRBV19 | ASSKARFNYGYT
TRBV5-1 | ASSRDRGDTGELF
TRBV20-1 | SARAISEAF